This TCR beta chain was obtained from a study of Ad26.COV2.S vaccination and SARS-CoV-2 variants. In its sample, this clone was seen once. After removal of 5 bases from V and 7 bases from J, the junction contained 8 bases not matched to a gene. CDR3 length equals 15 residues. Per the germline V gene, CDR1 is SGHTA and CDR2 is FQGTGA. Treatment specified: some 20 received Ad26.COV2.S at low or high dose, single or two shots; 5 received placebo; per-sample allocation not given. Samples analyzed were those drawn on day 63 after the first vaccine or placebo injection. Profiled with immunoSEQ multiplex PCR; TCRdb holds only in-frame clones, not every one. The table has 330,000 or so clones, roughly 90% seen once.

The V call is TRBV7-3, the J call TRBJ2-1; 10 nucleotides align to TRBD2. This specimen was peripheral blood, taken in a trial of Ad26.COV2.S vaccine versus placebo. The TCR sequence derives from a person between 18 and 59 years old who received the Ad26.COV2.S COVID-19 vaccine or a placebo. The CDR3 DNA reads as TGTGCCAGCAGCGTGGGACTAGCGTTAATGAATGAGCAGTTCTTC. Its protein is CASSVGLALMNEQFF.